A selection of T cell receptor beta chains follows, all from one sample in a study of identical twins. TCRdb itself ran the 5' RACE reads through MiXCR, one entry per CDR3 protein. The table lists roughly 480,000 distinct CDR3 sequences, roughly 24% of them singletons, with over 2.5% in the top ten. These data were likewise used in another study, on T cells expressing NK-cell markers.

Sequences were obtained from CD4+ T cells sorted from blood. These receptors were collected from a woman in her late teens or twenties in good health. Each CDR3 is given with its conserved first and last residue. Each record gives: V gene, clone size, D gene, J gene, CDR3 protein, CDR3 DNA. A D gene is named only where the DNA matches it firmly. Size tells how often a clone was seen (once, few, many) or the class of an expanded clone, and some rows leave it out.

v_gene: TRBV15
abundance: few
d_gene: TRBD1
j_gene: TRBJ1-4
CDR3aa: CATSGNRGTNEKLFF
CDR3nt: TGTGCCACCAGCGGGAACAGGGGAACTAATGAAAAACTGTTTTTT

v_gene: TRBV6-6
abundance: NA
d_gene: TRBD1
j_gene: TRBJ2-7
CDR3aa: CASSPQTGSEQYF
CDR3nt: TGTGCCAGCAGCCCCCAGACAGGGTCCGAGCAGTACTTC

v_gene: TRBV5-1
abundance: NA
d_gene: NA
j_gene: TRBJ2-2
CDR3aa: CASKQNTGELFF
CDR3nt: TGCGCCAGCAAACAGAACACCGGGGAGCTGTTTTTT

v_gene: TRBV4-1
abundance: NA
d_gene: NA
j_gene: TRBJ1-6
CDR3aa: CASSQALDSPLHF
CDR3nt: TGCGCCAGCAGCCAAGCCCTGGATTCACCCCTCCACTTT

v_gene: TRBV29-1
abundance: NA
d_gene: TRBD1
j_gene: TRBJ2-7
CDR3aa: CSVGTPDRGPEQYF
CDR3nt: TGCAGCGTTGGGACCCCCGACAGGGGGCCCGAGCAGTACTTC

v_gene: TRBV15
abundance: few
d_gene: NA
j_gene: TRBJ2-7
CDR3aa: CATSRDLSSHYEQYF
CDR3nt: TGTGCCACCAGCAGAGACTTGTCCAGCCACTACGAGCAGTACTTC

v_gene: TRBV7-9
abundance: NA
d_gene: NA
j_gene: TRBJ1-5
CDR3aa: CASSIDGTGQPQHF
CDR3nt: TGTGCCAGCAGCATAGATGGGACGGGGCAGCCCCAGCATTTT

v_gene: TRBV20-1
abundance: NA
d_gene: NA
j_gene: TRBJ2-5
CDR3aa: CSAIANPKETQYF
CDR3nt: TGCAGTGCTATAGCGAATCCTAAAGAGACCCAGTACTTC

v_gene: TRBV29-1
abundance: few
d_gene: NA
j_gene: TRBJ2-7
CDR3aa: CSVEGRRGSGEQYF
CDR3nt: TGCAGCGTTGAAGGACGGCGTGGGTCTGGCGAGCAGTACTTC

v_gene: TRBV10-1
abundance: NA
d_gene: NA
j_gene: TRBJ2-1
CDR3aa: CASSPRSESEQFF
CDR3nt: TGCGCCAGCAGCCCCCGTTCCGAGAGTGAGCAGTTCTTC

v_gene: TRBV29-1
abundance: few
d_gene: NA
j_gene: TRBJ2-3
CDR3aa: CSVSTADTQYF
CDR3nt: TGCAGCGTATCGACCGCGGATACGCAGTATTTT

v_gene: TRBV20-1
abundance: NA
d_gene: TRBD2
j_gene: TRBJ2-1
CDR3aa: CSARKASGGPSYNEQFF
CDR3nt: TGCAGTGCCAGAAAAGCTAGCGGGGGCCCCTCCTACAATGAGCAGTTCTTC

v_gene: TRBV3-1
abundance: NA
d_gene: TRBD2
j_gene: TRBJ2-3
CDR3aa: CASSLRGGADTQYF
CDR3nt: TGTGCCAGCAGCCTAAGGGGAGGGGCAGATACGCAGTATTTT

v_gene: TRBV11-2
abundance: few
d_gene: TRBD2
j_gene: TRBJ2-1
CDR3aa: CASSSRSGRGNEQFF
CDR3nt: TGTGCCAGCAGCTCGCGAAGCGGGAGGGGGAATGAGCAGTTCTTC

v_gene: TRBV7-2
abundance: few
d_gene: NA
j_gene: TRBJ1-1
CDR3aa: CASSNRASTEAFF
CDR3nt: TGTGCCAGCAGCAACAGGGCGTCCACTGAAGCTTTCTTT

v_gene: TRBV5-6
abundance: many
d_gene: NA
j_gene: TRBJ2-5
CDR3aa: CASSPSGSGGETQYF
CDR3nt: TGTGCCAGCAGCCCGTCGGGCTCGGGCGGAGAGACCCAGTACTTC

v_gene: TRBV5-1
abundance: NA
d_gene: NA
j_gene: TRBJ2-7
CDR3aa: CASSASSPGSKPQYF
CDR3nt: TGCGCCAGCAGCGCCTCCTCACCGGGGTCAAAACCGCAGTACTTC

v_gene: TRBV4-3
abundance: few
d_gene: NA
j_gene: TRBJ1-3
CDR3aa: CASSQAGGNTIYF
CDR3nt: TGCGCCAGCAGCCAAGCTGGCGGAAACACCATATATTTT

v_gene: TRBV29-1
abundance: few
d_gene: NA
j_gene: TRBJ2-1
CDR3aa: CSVAGVASYNEQFF
CDR3nt: TGCAGCGTTGCGGGAGTAGCATCCTACAATGAGCAGTTCTTC

v_gene: TRBV7-2
abundance: many
d_gene: NA
j_gene: TRBJ2-2
CDR3aa: CASSLAGARHGELFF
CDR3nt: TGTGCCAGCAGCTTAGCGGGAGCTAGACACGGGGAGCTGTTTTTT

v_gene: TRBV7-2
abundance: NA
d_gene: TRBD2
j_gene: TRBJ2-2
CDR3aa: CASSLVVAGVIGELFF
CDR3nt: TGTGCCAGCAGCTTAGTAGTAGCGGGAGTAATCGGGGAGCTGTTTTTT

v_gene: TRBV4-2
abundance: NA
d_gene: NA
j_gene: TRBJ2-5
CDR3aa: CASSQEGHQETQYF
CDR3nt: TGTGCCAGCAGCCAAGAAGGACACCAAGAGACCCAGTACTTC

v_gene: TRBV5-1
abundance: NA
d_gene: NA
j_gene: TRBJ1-1
CDR3aa: CASSSAGTDAEAFF
CDR3nt: TGCGCCAGCAGCTCTGCCGGGACCGACGCTGAAGCTTTCTTT

v_gene: TRBV6-1
abundance: few
d_gene: TRBD2
j_gene: TRBJ2-2
CDR3aa: CASSVPAGGPGELFF
CDR3nt: TGTGCCAGCAGTGTTCCAGCGGGAGGGCCCGGGGAGCTGTTTTTT

v_gene: TRBV20-1
abundance: once
d_gene: NA
j_gene: TRBJ2-3
CDR3aa: CSARLGGPDTQYF
CDR3nt: TGCAGTGCTAGACTCGGAGGGCCGGATACGCAGTATTTT

v_gene: TRBV6-6
abundance: few
d_gene: TRBD1
j_gene: TRBJ2-7
CDR3aa: CASSTGGGGEQYF
CDR3nt: TGTGCCAGCAGTACAGGGGGTGGGGGCGAGCAGTACTTC

v_gene: TRBV9
abundance: few
d_gene: NA
j_gene: TRBJ1-5
CDR3aa: CASSVTYSNQPQHF
CDR3nt: TGTGCCAGCAGCGTAACGTACAGCAATCAGCCCCAGCATTTT

v_gene: TRBV12-3/TRBV12-4
abundance: NA
d_gene: NA
j_gene: TRBJ2-5
CDR3aa: CASSSGQKETQYF
CDR3nt: TGTGCCAGCAGTTCGGGGCAAAAAGAGACCCAGTACTTC

v_gene: TRBV12-3/TRBV12-4
abundance: many
d_gene: NA
j_gene: TRBJ1-1
CDR3aa: CASSFSASTEAFF
CDR3nt: TGTGCCAGCAGTTTTTCTGCGAGCACTGAAGCTTTCTTT

v_gene: TRBV12-5
abundance: NA
d_gene: TRBD2
j_gene: TRBJ2-1
CDR3aa: CASGPFTGGRWNEQFF
CDR3nt: TGTGCTAGTGGTCCTTTTACGGGAGGCCGGTGGAATGAGCAGTTCTTC

v_gene: TRBV6-5
abundance: few
d_gene: NA
j_gene: TRBJ1-5
CDR3aa: CASSYSGQGGGQPQHF
CDR3nt: TGTGCCAGCAGTTACTCGGGGCAGGGAGGGGGTCAGCCCCAGCATTTT

v_gene: TRBV12-3/TRBV12-4
abundance: NA
d_gene: NA
j_gene: TRBJ1-1
CDR3aa: CASSPRLASTEAFF
CDR3nt: TGTGCCAGCAGTCCTCGATTGGCGTCTACTGAAGCTTTCTTT

v_gene: TRBV12-3/TRBV12-4
abundance: few
d_gene: NA
j_gene: TRBJ2-7
CDR3aa: CASRGYSYEQYF
CDR3nt: TGTGCCAGCAGGGGGTACTCCTACGAGCAGTACTTC

v_gene: TRBV5-1
abundance: few
d_gene: NA
j_gene: TRBJ1-6
CDR3aa: CASSDPGPHSPLHF
CDR3nt: TGCGCCAGCAGCGATCCGGGCCCTCACTCACCCCTCCACTTT

v_gene: TRBV20-1
abundance: NA
d_gene: NA
j_gene: TRBJ1-1
CDR3aa: CSASRLGAGTEAFF
CDR3nt: TGCAGTGCTAGCCGCTTGGGGGCGGGGACTGAAGCTTTCTTT

v_gene: TRBV7-9
abundance: few
d_gene: NA
j_gene: TRBJ2-1
CDR3aa: CASSLARRPHNEQFF
CDR3nt: TGTGCCAGCAGCTTAGCGCGCCGCCCCCACAATGAGCAGTTCTTC

v_gene: TRBV12-3/TRBV12-4
abundance: NA
d_gene: NA
j_gene: TRBJ1-1
CDR3aa: CASSKQENTEAFF
CDR3nt: TGTGCCAGCAGTAAACAGGAGAACACTGAAGCTTTCTTT

v_gene: TRBV10-3
abundance: few
d_gene: NA
j_gene: TRBJ2-6
CDR3aa: CAISESLSGANVLTF
CDR3nt: TGTGCCATCAGTGAGTCTTTATCCGGGGCCAACGTCCTGACTTTC

v_gene: TRBV6-1
abundance: few
d_gene: NA
j_gene: TRBJ1-1
CDR3aa: CASSHGTVNTEAFF
CDR3nt: TGTGCCAGCAGCCACGGGACGGTGAACACTGAAGCTTTCTTT

v_gene: TRBV29-1
abundance: NA
d_gene: TRBD1
j_gene: TRBJ1-2
CDR3aa: CSVEDLMAGQGVYGYTF
CDR3nt: TGCAGCGTTGAAGATCTCATGGCGGGACAGGGTGTATATGGCTACACCTTC

v_gene: TRBV5-1
abundance: NA
d_gene: NA
j_gene: TRBJ1-2
CDR3aa: CASSEVSTYGYTF
CDR3nt: TGCGCCAGCAGCGAGGTGTCTACCTATGGCTACACCTTC

v_gene: TRBV6-5
abundance: NA
d_gene: TRBD1
j_gene: TRBJ1-2
CDR3aa: CASSYTTGGRVYGYTF
CDR3nt: TGTGCCAGCAGTTACACGACAGGGGGCAGGGTATATGGCTACACCTTC

v_gene: TRBV4-2
abundance: few
d_gene: TRBD2
j_gene: TRBJ2-1
CDR3aa: CASGEAGGPNEQFF
CDR3nt: TGTGCCAGCGGCGAGGCGGGGGGGCCGAATGAGCAGTTCTTC

v_gene: TRBV7-2
abundance: NA
d_gene: TRBD2
j_gene: TRBJ2-7
CDR3aa: CASTSGGYEQYF
CDR3nt: TGTGCCAGCACCAGCGGGGGTTACGAGCAGTACTTC

v_gene: TRBV5-6
abundance: few
d_gene: TRBD1
j_gene: TRBJ2-3
CDR3aa: CASSPLTGTAGDTQYF
CDR3nt: TGTGCCAGCAGCCCCTTGACAGGGACCGCAGGAGATACGCAGTATTTT

v_gene: TRBV7-3
abundance: once
d_gene: NA
j_gene: TRBJ2-1
CDR3aa: CASSLNGQNEQFF
CDR3nt: TGTGCCAGCAGCTTAAACGGTCAGAATGAGCAGTTCTTC

v_gene: TRBV18
abundance: NA
d_gene: NA
j_gene: TRBJ2-1
CDR3aa: CASSPSDEQFF
CDR3nt: TGTGCCAGCTCACCCAGCGATGAGCAGTTCTTC

v_gene: TRBV13
abundance: NA
d_gene: TRBD2
j_gene: TRBJ2-7
CDR3aa: CASSPTTSGSYEQYF
CDR3nt: TGTGCCAGCAGTCCAACCACTAGCGGAAGCTACGAGCAGTACTTC

v_gene: TRBV20-1
abundance: once
d_gene: NA
j_gene: TRBJ1-3
CDR3aa: CSASRDSIGNTIYF
CDR3nt: TGCAGTGCTAGCAGGGATTCTATTGGAAACACCATATATTTT

v_gene: TRBV6-2/TRBV6-3
abundance: NA
d_gene: NA
j_gene: TRBJ2-2
CDR3aa: CASKSGAELFF
CDR3nt: TGTGCCAGCAAGTCAGGTGCGGAGCTGTTTTTT

v_gene: TRBV12-3/TRBV12-4
abundance: NA
d_gene: NA
j_gene: TRBJ1-5
CDR3aa: CASSWGQVNQPQHF
CDR3nt: TGTGCCAGCAGTTGGGGCCAGGTGAATCAGCCCCAGCATTTT

v_gene: TRBV25-1
abundance: NA
d_gene: NA
j_gene: TRBJ2-1
CDR3aa: CASSDSGSYNEQFF
CDR3nt: TGTGCCAGCAGTGACTCAGGCTCCTACAATGAGCAGTTCTTC

v_gene: TRBV18
abundance: NA
d_gene: TRBD2
j_gene: TRBJ2-5
CDR3aa: CASSPNSGETQYF
CDR3nt: TGTGCCAGCTCACCTAATAGCGGGGAGACCCAGTACTTC

v_gene: TRBV24-1
abundance: once
d_gene: NA
j_gene: TRBJ2-3
CDR3aa: CATSDSGVSTDTQYF
CDR3nt: TGTGCCACCAGTGATTCGGGGGTTAGCACAGATACGCAGTATTTT